These 11 T cell receptor beta chains were sequenced from one sample in a study of graft-versus-host responses after intestinal transplantation. Which antigens these TCRs recognize remains unknown. Some clones are missing from TCRdb's copy, which holds only in-frame ones; the method was immunoSEQ multiplex PCR. The sample yields 95,000 to 110,000 clones, roughly 86% seen once. The sequenced sample was unstimulated CD4+ T cells sorted from spleen or lymph node cells, obtained before transplant. Receptors originate from a human donor who was the organ donor for an intestinal transplant.

The V call is TRBV13, the J call TRBJ1-3; maybe TRBD1 (6 bases). Trimming removed 5 bases from V and 0 bases from J, with 8 bases in between. Per the germline V gene, CDR1 is PRHDT and CDR2 is FYEKMQ (reference sequence). This CDR3 region has 14 residues. This CDR3 reads CASSVGASGNTIYF. CDR3 coding DNA: TGTGCCAGCAGCGTGGGGGCCTCTGGAAACACCATATATTTT.

V gene TRBV27 combines with J gene TRBJ2-2; 7 bases are shared with TRBD2. The CDR3 extends over 16 amino acids. CDR1 is MNHEY and CDR2 is SMNVEV in the germline V gene (reference sequence). V trimming: 2 bases; J trimming: 2 bases; junction bases outside the gene matches: 5. In nucleotides, the CDR3 is TGTGCCAGCAGTTTAGGGGGACTACTCAACACCGGGGAGCTGTTTTTT. Translating gives CASSLGGLLNTGELFF.

In nucleotides, the CDR3 is TGTGCCAGTAGTTCGGCCGGGACAGGGGGCAACGAGCAGTACTTC. Amino acids: CASSSAGTGGNEQYF. V gene TRBV19 combines with J gene TRBJ2-7, with 12 bases aligning to TRBD1. V was pared by 5 bases and J by 5 bases, with 7 bases of the junction left unmatched. Germline CDR1 reads LNHDA; CDR2 reads SQIVND (reference sequence). The CDR3 covers 15 residues.

The chain is built from TRBV6-5 and TRBJ2-3, with D possibly being TRBD1 (5 bases). Trimming stripped 2 bases from V and 0 bases from J, with 9 bases between. Germline CDR1 and CDR2: MNHEY and SVGAGI. The CDR3 has 15 amino acids. In DNA form, the CDR3 reads TGTGCCAGCAGTTACAGGCAGGGCAGCACAGATACGCAGTATTTT. This sequence encodes CASSYRQGSTDTQYF.

The J gene is TRBJ1-2, the V gene TRBV11-2, with 11 positions matching TRBD1. This CDR3 is built from 16 residues. The germline V gene encodes CDR1 SGHAT and CDR2 FQNNGV. The trim removed 5 bases at V and 4 bases at J, leaving 9 bases unmatched. CDR3 residues: CASSPPGTGGSYGYTF. CDR3 bases: TGTGCCAGCAGCCCCCCGGGGACAGGGGGTAGCTATGGCTACACCTTC. The full variable domain, with the rest looked up from reference TRBV11-2 and TRBJ1-2, is EAGVAQSPRYKIIEKRQSVAFWCNPISGHATLYWYQQILGQGPKLLIQFQNNGVVDDSQLPKDRFSAERLKGVDSTLKIQPAKLEDSAVYLCASSPPGTGGSYGYTFGSGTRLTVV.

This rearrangement joins TRBV4-1 to TRBJ1-5; D perhaps matches TRBD1 (6 bases). Germline V gene lookup returns CDR1 MGHRA and CDR2 YSYEKL. This CDR3 has 17 amino acids. Trimming left V 0 bases short and J 0 bases short, with 12 bases between. The CDR3 DNA follows: TGCGCCAGCAGCCAAGATGGGAGGGGGGGTAGCAATCAGCCCCAGCATTTT. Translated: CASSQDGRGGSNQPQHF.

This chain connects TRBV6-1 to TRBJ1-6; 7 bases are shared with TRBD1. J was trimmed by 9 bases and V by 5 bases; bases with no gene match: 7. Per germline, CDR1 MNHNS and CDR2 SASEGT. This CDR3 spans 14 amino acids. In DNA form, the CDR3 reads TGTGCCAGCAGTACCCAGGGGGAGACTTCACCCCTCCACTTT. As protein: CASSTQGETSPLHF.

The chain carries TRBV5-4 and TRBJ1-1; 7 positions match TRBD1. CDR1 and CDR2 from the germline V gene are SGHNT and YYREEE (reference sequence). The CDR3 totals 13 residues. J gave up 5 bases and V 8 bases, and 9 bases lay outside the gene matches. CDR3 nucleotide sequence: TGTGCCAGTCACCGACAGGGAGGTACTGAAGCTTTCTTT. It yields the protein CASHRQGGTEAFF.

The chain employs TRBV5-1 and TRBJ1-2; 10 nucleotides align to TRBD1. Germline CDR1 reads SGHRS; CDR2 reads YFSETQ. This CDR3 spans 14 amino acids. The junction had 7 bases not matched to a gene; V was cut back by 4 bases and J by 7 bases. In nucleotides, the CDR3 is TGCGCCAGCAGCCCACGACAGGGGGCGGCTGGCTACACCTTC. It translates to CASSPRQGAAGYTF. The full variable domain, its missing parts supplied by reference TRBV5-1 and TRBJ1-2, is KAGVTQTPRYLIKTRGQQVTLSCSPISGHRSVSWYQQTPGQGLQFLFEYFSETQRNKGNFPGRFSGRQFSNSRSEMNVSTLELGDSALYLCASSPRQGAAGYTFGSGTRLTVV.

The genes are TRBV4-1 and TRBJ2-7; TRBD1 aligns across 10 bases. The CDR3 consists of 16 residues. Trimming removed 1 base from V and 5 bases from J; junction bases left unmatched: 8. Germline V gene lookup returns CDR1 MGHRA and CDR2 YSYEKL. Written as DNA, the CDR3 is TGCGCCAGCAGCCAAGGCCCCCGACAGGGGGCGAACGAGCAGTACTTC. Translated, it gives CASSQGPRQGANEQYF.

The CDR3 loop reads CASSGEKVGDQPQHF. The CDR3 region has the DNA TGTGCCAGCAGTGGGGAAAAGGTGGGGGATCAGCCCCAGCATTTT. The chain is built from TRBV2 and TRBJ1-5, with D tentatively TRBD1 (5 bases). The CDR3 loop spans 15 amino acids. Trimming took off 4 bases at V and 5 bases at J, with 15 bases between the two ends. In germline, CDR1 is SNHLY, CDR2 FYNNEI.